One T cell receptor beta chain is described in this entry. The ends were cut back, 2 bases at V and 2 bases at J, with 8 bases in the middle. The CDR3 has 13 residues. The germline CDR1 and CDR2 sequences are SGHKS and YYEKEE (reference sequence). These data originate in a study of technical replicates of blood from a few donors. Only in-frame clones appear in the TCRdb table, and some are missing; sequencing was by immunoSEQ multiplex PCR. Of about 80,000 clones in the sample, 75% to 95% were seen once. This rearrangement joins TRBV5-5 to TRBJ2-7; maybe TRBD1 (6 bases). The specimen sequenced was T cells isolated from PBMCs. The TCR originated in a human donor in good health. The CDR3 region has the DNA TGTGCCAGCAGCTTACACAGGGCCTACGAGCAGTACTTC. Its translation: CASSLHRAYEQYF.